This T cell receptor (beta chain) was sequenced during a study of CD8+CD57+ T cells in acquired aplastic anemia. Study-level information: CD4+ cell libraries from healthy donors averaged about 10.8 million reads. Study conclusions and caveats: Simpson's diversity of CD8+ cells was not significantly different in patients compared with controls. Patients and controls turned out to have 25 to 30 CD8+ CDR3 sequences in common.

Turning to this clonotype: No antigen is known for it. Since a much larger clone is just one base distant, this may be a read error.

The TCR beta profiling, which covered VDJ combination and CDR3 sequence, was carried out using genomic DNA as the template. One entry per CDR3 protein results from TCRdb running MiXCR on the reads. The table has about 160,000 distinct CDR3 sequences, approximately 43% seen once. The clonotype originates from a human donor in good health. Sequencing was performed on sorted CD4+, CD8+, or CD8+CD57+ T cells (not recorded which) from PBMCs.

CDR3 coding DNA: TGCAGTGCTAGGGGGCGGAACACTGAAGCTCTCTTT. Translated, it gives CSARGRNTEALF. This sequence joins TRBV20-1 and TRBJ1-1, with D possibly matching TRBD1 (5 bases). Germline loops: CDR1 DFQATT, CDR2 SNEGSKA (reference sequence). The CDR3 is 12 amino acids.